The entry that follows covers one T cell receptor beta chain sequence. The antigen it recognizes is unknown. The input lacks base qualities; no much larger clone sits a single base away. The immunoSEQ Assay was used to sequence TCRbeta CDR3 regions. After extraction, genomic DNA underwent amplification by bias-controlled multiplex PCR, followed by high-throughput sequencing. As for the authors' bioinformatics: Collapsing and filtering of sequences were performed to quantify the absolute abundance of each unique TCRbeta CDR3 region. Usable DNA was measured by amplifying reference genes present in all nucleated cells, and TCRbeta template counts were normalized to that usable DNA to estimate T cell fraction. Repertoire TCRs were annotated as SARS-CoV-2-specific by exact matching of V gene, CDR3 amino acid sequence and J gene to a known reactive TCR set. The reference SARS-CoV-2 TCR set came from MIRA and was filtered for enrichment in COVID-19-positive ImmuneCODE repertoires, removing public or cross-reactive TCRs. Drawing on the MIRA antigens, annotated TCRs were analysed further at the level of specific ORF or position within ORF. Depth was the summed frequency of annotated unique rearrangements, while breadth was defined as annotated unique rearrangements over total unique productive rearrangements. Two-sided Wilcoxon rank-sum tests were used to compare TCR breadth between groups. What TCRdb holds here is the immuneACCESS table cut down to in-frame rearrangements. Part of the clones is not present; checked against another copy, under half of the missing clones reflect an unresolved V gene, and the others are unexplained. V and J calls and clone size are given by that table; D and trimming were obtained from the DNA. Across this sample there are hundreds of thousands of clones, with roughly 85% seen only once. The biggest ten clones account for roughly 7.4% of the sample.

The CDR3 numbers 17 residues from cysteine through phenylalanine. Here the CDR3 DNA is all that survives: 51 bases in frame from base 1. Reading the germline V gene gives CDR1 SGDLS and CDR2 YYNGEE. Trimming leaves V shorter by 4 bases and J shorter by 8 bases, with the junction holding 11 bases beyond the gene matches. In the paper's terms, the treatment or condition label means: 19 received Ad26.COV2.S at low or high dose, single or two shots; roughly 5 received placebo; per-sample allocation not given. For vaccine and placebo recipients, the sequenced repertoires came from samples collected on day 63 after the first injection. In Cohort 1b, about two dozen adults aged 18-55 years were enrolled at a single site in Boston, USA, between 29 July and 7 August 2020. As a vaccine, Ad26.COV2.S was a replication-incompetent adenovirus type 26 vector that expressed a prefusion-stabilized SARS-CoV-2 spike protein derived from the original Wuhan strain.

This sample stems from a study of Ad26.COV2.S vaccination and SARS-CoV-2 variants (dated by TCRdb to the early 2020s). About the full investigation: Vaccine-arm donors were drawn from COV1001, a multicentre, randomized, double-blind, placebo-controlled phase I-IIa trial of Ad26.COV2.S in healthy adults. Trial participants were randomized into five groups of five, in which low-dose or high-dose Ad26.COV2.S was given once or twice, or placebo was given on both occasions. Investigators remained blinded to trial group allocation during experiments and outcome assessment. The TCR-sequenced set comprised about 32 samples: some 19 Ad26.COV2.S vaccine recipients, 5 placebo recipients and 8 SARS-CoV-2 convalescent individuals. TCRbeta repertoire sequencing was used to assess the specificity and breadth of SARS-CoV-2-reactive T cell receptors after Ad26.COV2.S vaccination. Ad26.COV2.S was given intramuscularly at 5x10^10 or 1x10^11 viral particles, as a single shot or as two shots 56 days apart.

The paper as a whole reports these results and caveats: Vaccine and placebo recipients had comparable non-spike TCR breadth, which fits with the vaccine containing only spike. After vaccination, substantial breadth of spike-specific CD8+ and CD4+ T cell responses was reported. According to the authors, total T cell responses may have been underestimated by the TCR breadth and depth analyses. Comparing responses between vaccine doses or regimens was not something the study was powered to do. Compared with placebo recipients, Ad26.COV2.S recipients showed higher spike-specific TCR breadth (P = 0.0014).

Here the chain combines TRBV9 and TRBJ2-1, with TRBD2 identical over 14 junction bases. This TCR was sampled from a person aged 18-60 years who received the Ad26.COV2.S COVID-19 vaccine or a placebo. The sample consisted of peripheral blood, taken in a trial of Ad26.COV2.S vaccine versus placebo. Read as DNA, the sequence is TGTGCCAGCAGCCATCTGACTAGCGGGAGGGCCAGCGATGAGCAGTTCTTC. Its coded protein is CASSHLTSGRASDEQFF. Outside the CDR3, residues come from the reference TRBV9 and TRBJ2-1 proteins, so the full variable domain is: DSGVTQTPKHLITATGQRVTLRCSPRSGDLSVYWYQQSLDQGLQFLIQYYNGEERAKGNILERFSAQQFPDLHSELNLSSLELGDSALYFCASSHLTSGRASDEQFFGPGTRLTVL.